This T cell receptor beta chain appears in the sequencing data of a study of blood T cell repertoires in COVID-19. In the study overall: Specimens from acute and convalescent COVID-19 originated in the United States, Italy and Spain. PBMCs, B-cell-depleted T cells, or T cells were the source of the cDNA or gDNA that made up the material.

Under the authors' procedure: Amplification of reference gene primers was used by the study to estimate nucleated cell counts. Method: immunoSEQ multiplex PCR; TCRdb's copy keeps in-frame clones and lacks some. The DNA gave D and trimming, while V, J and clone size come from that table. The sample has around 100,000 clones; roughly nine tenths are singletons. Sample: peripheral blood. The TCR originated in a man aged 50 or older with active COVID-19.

CDR3 coding DNA: TGTGCCAGTTGCCTCAGGGGCGGGGAGCTGTTTTTT. Translated, it gives CASCLRGGELFF. The rearrangement links TRBV19 to TRBJ2-2; weak D call: TRBD1 (6 bases). The ends were cut back, 8 bases at V and 7 bases at J, with 11 bases in the middle. Germline V gives CDR1 LNHDA, CDR2 SQIVND (reference sequence). CDR3 length equals 12 residues.